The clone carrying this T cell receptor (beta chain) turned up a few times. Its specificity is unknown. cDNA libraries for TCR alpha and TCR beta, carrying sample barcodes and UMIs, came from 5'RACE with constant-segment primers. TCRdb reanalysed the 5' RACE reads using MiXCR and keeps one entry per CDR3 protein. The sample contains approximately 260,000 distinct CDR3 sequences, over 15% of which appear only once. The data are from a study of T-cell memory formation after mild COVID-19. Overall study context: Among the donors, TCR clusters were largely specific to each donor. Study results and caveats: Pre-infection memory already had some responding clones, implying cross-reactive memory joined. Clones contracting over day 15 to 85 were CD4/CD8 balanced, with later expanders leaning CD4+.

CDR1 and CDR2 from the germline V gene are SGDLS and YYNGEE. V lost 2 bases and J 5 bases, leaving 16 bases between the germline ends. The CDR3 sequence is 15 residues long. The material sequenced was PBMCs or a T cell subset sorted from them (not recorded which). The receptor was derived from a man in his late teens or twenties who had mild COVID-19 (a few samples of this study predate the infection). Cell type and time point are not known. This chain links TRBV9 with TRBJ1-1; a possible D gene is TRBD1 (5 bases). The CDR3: CASSVGSRGLTEAFF. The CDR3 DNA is TGTGCCAGCAGCGTGGGTTCGCGGGGGTTGACTGAAGCTTTCTTT.